This T cell receptor beta chain was documented in a study of T cell responses to AZD1222 COVID-19 vaccine. General study results and limits: At study baseline, merely five or six AZD1222 recipients were seropositive. Possibly, clonal diversity was underestimated; donors were largely white British and included more females.

Profiling relied on immunoSEQ multiplex PCR, and the TCRdb table lists in-frame clones only, not all of them. Counted here are tens of thousands of clones, approximately 80% occurring once; the ten biggest clones make up roughly an eighth. As to this clone: Its antigen is unidentified. Mismatch with germline at one junction end may stem from a read error.

The CDR3 spans 15 residues. Per the germline V gene, CDR1 is SSHAT and CDR2 is FNYEAQ (reference sequence). Specimen: peripheral blood, collected 28 days after the second AZD1222 dose. The sequence was collected from an adult who received the AZD1222 COVID-19 vaccine. The genes are TRBV7-7 and TRBJ2-2; D unclear. CDR3 protein: CASSLEGLDTGELFF. The DNA of the CDR3 is TGTGCTAGCAGCTTAGAAGGTCTCGACACCGGGGAGCTGTTTTTT. Full variable domain (rest looked up from reference TRBV7-7 and TRBJ2-2): GAGVSQSPRYKVTKRGQDVTLRCDPISSHATLYWYQQALGQGPEFLTYFNYEAQPDKSGLPSDRFSAERPEGSISTLTIQRTEQRDSAMYRCASSLEGLDTGELFFGEGSRLTVL.